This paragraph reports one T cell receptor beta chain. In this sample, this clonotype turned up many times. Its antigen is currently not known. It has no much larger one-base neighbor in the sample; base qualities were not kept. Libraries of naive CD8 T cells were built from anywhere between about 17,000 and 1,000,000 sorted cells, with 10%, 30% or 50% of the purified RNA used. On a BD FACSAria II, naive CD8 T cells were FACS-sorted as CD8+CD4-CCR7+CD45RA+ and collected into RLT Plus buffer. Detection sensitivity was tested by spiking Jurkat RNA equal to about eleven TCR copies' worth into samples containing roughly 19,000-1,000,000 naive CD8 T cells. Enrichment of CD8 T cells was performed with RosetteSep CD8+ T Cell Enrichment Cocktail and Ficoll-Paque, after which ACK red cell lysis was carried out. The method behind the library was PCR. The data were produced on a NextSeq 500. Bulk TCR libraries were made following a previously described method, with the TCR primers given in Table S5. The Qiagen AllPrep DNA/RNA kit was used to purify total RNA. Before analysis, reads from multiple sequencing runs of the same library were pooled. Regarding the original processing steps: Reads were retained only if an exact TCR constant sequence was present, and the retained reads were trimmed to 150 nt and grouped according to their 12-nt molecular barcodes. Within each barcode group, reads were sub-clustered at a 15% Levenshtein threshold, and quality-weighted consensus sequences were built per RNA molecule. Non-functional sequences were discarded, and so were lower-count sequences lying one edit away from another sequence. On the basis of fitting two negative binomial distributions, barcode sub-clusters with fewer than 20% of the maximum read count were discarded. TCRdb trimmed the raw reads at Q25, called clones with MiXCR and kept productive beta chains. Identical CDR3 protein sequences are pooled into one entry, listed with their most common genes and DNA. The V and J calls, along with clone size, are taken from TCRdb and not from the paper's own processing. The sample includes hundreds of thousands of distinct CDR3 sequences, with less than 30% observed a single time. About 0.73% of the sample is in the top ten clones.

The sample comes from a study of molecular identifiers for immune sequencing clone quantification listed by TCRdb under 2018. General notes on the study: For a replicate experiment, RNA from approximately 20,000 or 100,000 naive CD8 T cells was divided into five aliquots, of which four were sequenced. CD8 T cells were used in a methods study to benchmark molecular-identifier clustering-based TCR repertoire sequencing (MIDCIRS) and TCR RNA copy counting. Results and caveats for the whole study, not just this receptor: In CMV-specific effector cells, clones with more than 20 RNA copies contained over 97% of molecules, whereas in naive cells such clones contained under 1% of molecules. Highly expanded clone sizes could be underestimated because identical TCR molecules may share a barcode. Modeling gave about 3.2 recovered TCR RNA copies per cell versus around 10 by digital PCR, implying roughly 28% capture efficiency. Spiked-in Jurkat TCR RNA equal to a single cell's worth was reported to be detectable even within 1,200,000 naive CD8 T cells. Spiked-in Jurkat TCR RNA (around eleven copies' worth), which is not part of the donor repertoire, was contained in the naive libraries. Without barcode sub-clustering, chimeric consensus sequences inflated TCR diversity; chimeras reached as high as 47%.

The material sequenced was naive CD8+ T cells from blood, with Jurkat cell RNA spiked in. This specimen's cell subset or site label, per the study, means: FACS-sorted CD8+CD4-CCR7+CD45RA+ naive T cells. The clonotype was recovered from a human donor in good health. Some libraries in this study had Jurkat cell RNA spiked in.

The DNA is as follows: TGTGCCAGCAGTTTAGGACCGGGACAGGGCTCCGATGAGCAGTACTTC. Translated, it gives CASSLGPGQGSDEQYF. The V and J segments used are TRBV28 and TRBJ2-7; 9 bases in between match TRBD1. The CDR3 runs 16 amino acids, cysteine and phenylalanine included. The entry retains the CDR3 DNA only, 48 bases that are in frame from base 1. For this chain, trimming is 2 bases at the V end and 7 bases at the J end, and the number of junction bases without a gene match is 12. The germline V gene supplies CDR1 MDHEN and CDR2 SYDVKM.